This T cell receptor (beta chain) was found in a study of blood T cell repertoires in COVID-19. Study context: Acute and convalescent COVID-19 samples came from the United States, Italy and Spain. T cells, B-cell-depleted T cells, or PBMCs provided the cDNA or gDNA that served as material.

The CDR3 contains 14 residues. V was trimmed by 8 bases and J by 4 bases, leaving 16 bases between them. TCRdb's table, derived via immunoSEQ multiplex PCR, lists solely in-frame clones and lacks some. Of roughly 200,000 clones in the sample, 70% to 90% were seen once. This TCR came from a woman between 50 and 59 years old with COVID-19, enrolled during active disease. The chain joins TRBV23-1 to TRBJ2-3; D remains unclear. TRBV23-1 is filed as an ORF, its function uncertain. Sequenced material: peripheral blood. For the CDR3, the DNA is TGCGCCAGCCTACTTCTCCTCCGTTCAGATACGCAGTATTTT. Its protein is CASLLLLRSDTQYF.